This TCR beta chain appears in the sequencing data of a study of blood T cell repertoires in COVID-19. Overall study: Samples taken during acute and convalescent COVID-19 were collected in the United States, Italy and Spain. The analysed material was cDNA or gDNA that came from T cells, B-cell-depleted T cells, or PBMCs.

Per the original methods: Counts of nucleated cells, estimated from reference gene primer amplification, were obtained. Produced via immunoSEQ multiplex PCR; TCRdb's table is partial and in-frame only. V and J calls and clone size are given by that table; D and trimming were obtained from the DNA. This sample carries about 91,000 clones, about 77% of them seen once, and the ten largest clones take roughly 9.8%. CDR3 length equals 14 residues. J gave up 4 bases and V 7 bases, and 9 bases lay outside the gene matches. From germline, CDR1 is MNHEY and CDR2 SVGAGI. This clone was seen only once. The TCR was taken from a woman older than 75 with acute or convalescent COVID-19. Sequenced sample: peripheral blood. This rearrangement joins TRBV6-5 to TRBJ1-2, with 7 bases lining up with TRBD1. Here the CDR3 reads CASTRTGTAYGYTF. The CDR3 nucleotides read TGTGCCAGCACCCGCACTGGGACAGCCTATGGCTACACCTTC.